Below are 22 T cell receptor beta chains sequenced from a single sample in a study of shared clonotypes between healthy human individuals. Sequencing was performed with immunoSEQ multiplex PCR; in TCRdb, only in-frame clones are kept and a portion is missing. The sample records hundreds of thousands of clones, about three quarters being singletons. Sequenced input: PBMCs. The receptors come from a woman in her forties in good health. Some clones in this sample may be carry-over from other donors' samples.

This clone occurred many times. The same CDR3 can be traced to other DNA sequences in this sample. The chain links TRBV7-9 to TRBJ1-1; D is unclear. The germline gives CDR1 SEHNR, CDR2 FQNEAQ (reference sequence). Trimming cost V 5 bases and J 1 base, with 14 bases left between them. The CDR3 contains 15 residues. In DNA form, the CDR3 reads TGTGCCAGCAGCACCTACTCCAAAGGGAACACTGAAGCTTTCTTT. Protein sequence: CASSTYSKGNTEAFF. Combining the CDR3 with reference TRBV7-9 and TRBJ1-1 gives the whole variable domain DTGVSQNPRHKITKRGQNVTFRCDPISEHNRLYWYRQTLGQGPEFLTYFQNEAQLEKSRLLSDRFSAERPKGSFSTLEIQRTEQGDSAMYLCASSTYSKGNTEAFFGQGTRLTVV.

This clone was seen just once. V and J are TRBV28 and TRBJ1-2; D not resolved. The CDR3 length is 13 residues. Per germline, CDR1 MDHEN and CDR2 SYDVKM. The V end was cut by 6 bases, the J end by 0 bases, with 8 bases between. The CDR3 sequence is CASSLATNYGYTF. The CDR3 region has the DNA TGTGCCAGCAGCCTCGCCACTAACTATGGCTACACCTTC.

CDR3 loop: CASRGGGKPAYEQYF. Written as DNA, the CDR3 is TGTGCCAGTCGAGGCGGGGGGAAACCTGCCTACGAGCAGTACTTC. The genes are TRBV19 and TRBJ2-7; the match to TRBD2 covers 8 bases. CDR1 is LNHDA and CDR2 is SQIVND in the germline V gene (reference sequence). The CDR3 sequence is 15 residues long. V lost 8 bases and J lost 2; bases outside the gene matches: 11.

This clone is a singleton in its sample. It differs at one base from a far larger clone, so likely a read error. V gene TRBV29-1 combines with J gene TRBJ2-7; D not resolved. The CDR3 is 11 amino acids. The germline V gene encodes CDR1 SQVTM and CDR2 ANQGSEA. CDR3 sequence (DNA): TGCGGCGTTGATTCGGGTTACGAGCAGTACTTC. Its protein product is CGVDSGYEQYF.

The V call is TRBV5-1, the J call TRBJ1-4; TRBD1 matches 7 bases. The CDR3 has 14 amino acids. CDR1 SGHRS and CDR2 YFSETQ come from the germline V gene. Trimming cost V 5 bases and J 4 bases; bases outside gene matches: 5. This chain's CDR3 is CASRVGQNNEKLFF. DNA of the CDR3: TGCGCCAGCAGGGTGGGACAGAATAATGAAAAACTGTTTTTT.

The chain has TRBV11-2 and TRBJ2-5; 7 bases align to TRBD2. The end of the DNA aligns better with TRBJ2-7, so the J call may be wrong. The CDR3 is 16 residues long. Germline CDR1 and CDR2: SGHAT and FQNNGV. CDR3 nucleotide sequence: TGTGCCAGCAGCTTAGGGTCAGCGGGAAACGCCTACGAGCAGTACTTC. Its protein is CASSLGSAGNAYEQYF.

This clone was seen a few times. The V and J genes are TRBV27 and TRBJ2-7, with 10 nucleotides matching TRBD1. The trim removed 5 bases at V and 5 bases at J, leaving 3 bases unmatched. Per the germline V gene, CDR1 is MNHEY and CDR2 is SMNVEV (reference sequence). This CDR3 has 13 residues. The CDR3: CASSGTGVHEQYF. The CDR3 bases are TGTGCCAGCAGTGGGACAGGGGTCCACGAGCAGTACTTC.

This clone was seen more than once but under ten times. The chain couples TRBV18 to TRBJ1-5; 8 bases map to TRBD1. This CDR3 spans 13 amino acids. The germline V gene has CDR1 KGHSH and CDR2 LQKENI. Trimming removed 5 bases from V and 4 bases from J; junction bases left unmatched: 1. The CDR3 protein is CASSGDRNQPQHF. The CDR3 coding sequence is TGTGCCAGCTCAGGGGACAGGAATCAGCCCCAGCATTTT.

This clone was detected once. This sequence joins TRBV7-2 and TRBJ2-1; 9 bases match TRBD2. This CDR3 contains 15 residues. Per the germline V gene, CDR1 is SGHTA and CDR2 is FQGNSA. The V gene end was trimmed by 0 bases and the J gene end by 9 bases; junction bases not matched to a gene: 6. CDR3 loop: CASSLAWGSGGEQFF. The CDR3 nucleotides read TGTGCCAGCAGCTTAGCTTGGGGTAGCGGGGGTGAGCAGTTCTTC.

This clone was detected only a few times. The V call is TRBV30, the J call TRBJ2-7; D unresolved. Germline CDR1 and CDR2: GTSNPN and SVGIG (reference sequence). The V gene lost 3 bases and the J gene lost 3 bases, with 9 bases spanning the gap. The CDR3 contains 12 residues. The CDR3 loop reads CAWSLGFYEQYF. The CDR3 DNA reads as TGTGCCTGGAGCCTAGGGTTCTACGAGCAGTACTTC.

The chain's CDR3 is CASSITGPNYGYTF. The DNA of the CDR3 is TGTGCCAGTAGTATAACAGGTCCTAACTATGGCTACACCTTC. The J gene is TRBJ1-2, the V gene TRBV19; a weak D match, TRBD1 (5 bases). Trimming cost V 2 bases and J 0 bases, with 7 bases left between them. Germline V gene lookup returns CDR1 LNHDA and CDR2 SQIVND (reference sequence). This CDR3 contains 14 residues.

The chain recombines TRBV25-1 with TRBJ2-5; TRBD1 matches 9 bases. The germline CDR1 and CDR2 sequences are MGHDK and SYGVNS. The CDR3 loop spans 13 amino acids. V gave up 6 bases and J gave up 5 bases; unmatched junction bases: 4. In nucleotides, the CDR3 is TGTGCCAGCAGACGACAGGGGGTCGAGACCCAGTACTTC. Amino acids: CASRRQGVETQYF.

In this sample, this clone turned up a few times. A much larger clone sits a single nucleotide away, making a read error possible. The sample carries other DNA sequences with the same CDR3. The CDR3, as DNA: TGTGCCAGTAGTAAGGGTAGCGGCAACACCGGGGAGCTGTTTTTC. Encoded protein: CASSKGSGNTGELFF. The V and J genes are TRBV19 and TRBJ2-2, with a weak D call TRBD2 (6 bases). CDR3 size: 15 residues. Per the germline V gene, CDR1 is LNHDA and CDR2 is SQIVND (reference sequence).

This clone was seen a few times. This chain connects TRBV7-6 to TRBJ1-3, with a tentative D call TRBD1 (6 bases). The V gene lost 3 bases and the J gene lost 0 bases, with 9 bases spanning the gap. The CDR3 totals 15 residues. Germline values: CDR1 SGHVS, CDR2 FNYEAQ. Here the CDR3 reads CASSFQGISGNTIYF. CDR3 bases: TGTGCCAGCAGCTTCCAGGGGATCTCTGGAAACACCATATATTTT.

The chain combines TRBV28 with TRBJ1-3; 10 bases align to TRBD1. The germline V gene encodes CDR1 MDHEN and CDR2 SYDVKM. The V and J ends lost 6 bases and 1 base, in that order; junction bases with no gene match: 6. There are 16 residues in the CDR3. The CDR3 coding sequence is TGTGCCAGCAGCTCACCGGGACAGGGGTCTGGAAACACCATATATTTT. Translated: CASSSPGQGSGNTIYF.

As to this clone: At one end the junction does not follow the germline gene, possibly because of a read error. This sequence joins TRBV9 and TRBJ2-2; possibly TRBD1 for D (5 bases). CDR1 is SGDLS, CDR2 YYNGEE, per germline. CDR3 length equals 14 residues. The CDR3 sequence: CASNVEGVAGELFF. Written as DNA, the CDR3 is TGTGCCAGCAACGTAGAAGGGGTGGCCGGGGAGCTGTTTTTT.

The rearrangement joins TRBV28 to TRBJ1-2; a weak D match, TRBD1 (6 bases). Trimming took 1 base from V and 6 from J, leaving 6 bases between them. The CDR3 loop spans 12 amino acids. Germline loops: CDR1 MDHEN, CDR2 SYDVKM. CDR3 nucleotides: TGTGCCAGCAGTTTATCAGGGGATGGCTACACCTTC. The encoded protein is CASSLSGDGYTF.

This clone counts as medium-sized (0.01 to 0.1%). The sample carries other DNA sequences with the same CDR3. The genes are TRBV18 and TRBJ2-7, with D perhaps matching TRBD2 (5 bases). Germline assignment: CDR1 KGHSH and CDR2 LQKENI. Trimming took 3 bases from V and 6 from J, leaving 12 bases between them. The CDR3 covers 13 residues. The CDR3: CASSPARTGEQYF. The DNA for the CDR3 is TGTGCCAGCTCACCCGCTCGGACTGGCGAGCAGTACTTC.

The chain links TRBV10-2 to TRBJ2-2; possible D gene TRBD2, 7 bases. CDR3 size: 14 residues. The ends were cut back, 6 bases at V and 5 bases at J, with 13 bases in the middle. The germline V gene has CDR1 WSHSY and CDR2 SAAADI. CDR3 residues: CASRPGGDTGELFF. The CDR3 DNA is TGCGCCAGCAGGCCGGGGGGCGATACCGGGGAGCTGTTTTTT.

The chain is built from TRBV18 and TRBJ1-5; 8 bases are a match to TRBD1. Germline values: CDR1 KGHSH, CDR2 LQKENI. J gave up 7 bases and V 2 bases, and 10 bases lay outside the gene matches. The length of the CDR3 is 16 residues. The CDR3 region has the DNA TGTGCCAGCTCACCAAGACAGGGGAGGTTAGGCCAGCCCCAGCATTTT. It translates to CASSPRQGRLGQPQHF. Full variable domain (remainder filled in from reference TRBV18 and TRBJ1-5): NAGVMQNPRHLVRRRGQEARLRCSPMKGHSHVYWYRQLPEEGLKFMVYLQKENIIDESGMPKERFSAEFPKEGPSILRIQQVVRGDSAAYFCASSPRQGRLGQPQHFGDGTRLSIL.

This chain connects TRBV6-1 to TRBJ2-3; the match to TRBD2 covers 12 bases. CDR3 length: 15 residues. Germline V gene data show CDR1 as MNHNS and CDR2 as SASEGT. V trimming: 6 bases; J trimming: 7 bases; junction bases outside the gene matches: 8. The CDR3 region is CASRAGTSGQYTQYF. The CDR3, as DNA: TGTGCCAGCAGGGCAGGGACTAGCGGGCAATATACGCAGTATTTT.

V gene TRBV7-2 combines with J gene TRBJ1-1, with 9 bases identical to TRBD1. V was clipped by 5 bases and J by 2 bases; unmatched bases: 9. The CDR3 has 16 residues. From germline, CDR1 is SGHTA and CDR2 FQGNSA. CDR3 sequence reads: CASSQPWGQGNTEAFF. DNA for the CDR3: TGTGCCAGCAGCCAGCCCTGGGGACAGGGTAACACTGAAGCTTTCTTT.